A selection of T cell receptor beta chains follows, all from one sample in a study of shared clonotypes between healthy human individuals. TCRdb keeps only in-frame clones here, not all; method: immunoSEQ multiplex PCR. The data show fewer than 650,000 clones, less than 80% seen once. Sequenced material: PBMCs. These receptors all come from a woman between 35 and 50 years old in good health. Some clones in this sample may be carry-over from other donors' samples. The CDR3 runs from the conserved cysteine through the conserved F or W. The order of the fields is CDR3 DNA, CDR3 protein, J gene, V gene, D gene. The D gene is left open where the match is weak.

CDR3nt: TGTGCCAGCAGTTCGACGCGGGGCGGGGAGCTGTTTTTT; CDR3aa: CASSSTRGGELFF; j_gene: TRBJ2-2; v_gene: TRBV7-6; d_gene: -
CDR3nt: TGTGCCAGCAGAAAACAGGGCTTGGATGGCTACACCTTC; CDR3aa: CASRKQGLDGYTF; j_gene: TRBJ1-2; v_gene: TRBV9; d_gene: -
CDR3nt: TGCGCCAGCAGCCAAGATTTCGGGGGCATTTCCTACGAGCAGTACTTC; CDR3aa: CASSQDFGGISYEQYF; j_gene: TRBJ2-7; v_gene: TRBV4-1; d_gene: -
CDR3nt: TGCGCCAGCAGCTTGGACGGAACGAGAAACTACGAGCAGTACTTC; CDR3aa: CASSLDGTRNYEQYF; j_gene: TRBJ2-7; v_gene: TRBV5-1; d_gene: -
CDR3nt: TGTGCCAGCAGTTTTCAGAGCTACGAGCAGTACTTC; CDR3aa: CASSFQSYEQYF; j_gene: TRBJ2-7; v_gene: TRBV28; d_gene: -
CDR3nt: TGCGCCAGCAGTGAGTCGAATCGGGGATACGGCGAGCAGTACTTC; CDR3aa: CASSESNRGYGEQYF; j_gene: TRBJ2-7; v_gene: TRBV10-2; d_gene: -
CDR3nt: TGCAGCGTTGGGGGGGGCCCTTCTAACTATGGCTACACCTTC; CDR3aa: CSVGGGPSNYGYTF; j_gene: TRBJ1-2; v_gene: TRBV29-1; d_gene: -
CDR3nt: TGTGCCAGCAGCGATTTTAGCTACAATGAGCAGTTCTTC; CDR3aa: CASSDFSYNEQFF; j_gene: TRBJ2-1; v_gene: TRBV7-9; d_gene: -
CDR3nt: TGTGCCAGCTCACCCCTTCACCCAATTTCCGGGACAGGGGGCAGAGAGCAGTACTTC; CDR3aa: CASSPLHPISGTGGREQYF; j_gene: TRBJ2-7; v_gene: TRBV18; d_gene: TRBD1
CDR3nt: TGTGCCAGCAGTTTGGACTACAATCAGCCCCAGCATTTT; CDR3aa: CASSLDYNQPQHF; j_gene: TRBJ1-5; v_gene: TRBV2; d_gene: -
CDR3nt: TGTGCCTGGAGTGGGCAGACGAACACTGAAGCTTTCTTT; CDR3aa: CAWSGQTNTEAFF; j_gene: TRBJ1-1; v_gene: TRBV30; d_gene: -
CDR3nt: TGTGCCAGCGGCCCTAGCGGGAGGGCCCACGAGCAGTACTTC; CDR3aa: CASGPSGRAHEQYF; j_gene: TRBJ2-7; v_gene: TRBV6-5; d_gene: TRBD2
CDR3nt: TGTGCCAGCAGGCCGGGACAGGGCGTTGAGACCCAGTACTTC; CDR3aa: CASRPGQGVETQYF; j_gene: TRBJ2-5; v_gene: TRBV25-1; d_gene: TRBD1
CDR3nt: TGTGCCAGCAGCTGGGGGCCGGGGACTGAAGCTTTCTTT; CDR3aa: CASSWGPGTEAFF; j_gene: TRBJ1-1; v_gene: TRBV2; d_gene: -